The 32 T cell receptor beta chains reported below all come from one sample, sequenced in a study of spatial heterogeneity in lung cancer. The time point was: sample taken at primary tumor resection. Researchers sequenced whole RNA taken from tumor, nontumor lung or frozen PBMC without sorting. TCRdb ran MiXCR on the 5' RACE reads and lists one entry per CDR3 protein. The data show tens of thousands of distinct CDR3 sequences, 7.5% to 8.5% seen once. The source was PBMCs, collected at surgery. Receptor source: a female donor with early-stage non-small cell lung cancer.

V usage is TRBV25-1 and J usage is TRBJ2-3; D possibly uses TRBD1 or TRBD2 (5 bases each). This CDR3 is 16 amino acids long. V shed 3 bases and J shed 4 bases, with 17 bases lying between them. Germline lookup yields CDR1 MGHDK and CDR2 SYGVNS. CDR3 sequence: CASSESHRGLADTQYF. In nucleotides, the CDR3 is TGTGCCAGCAGTGAGTCCCATCGGGGCCTAGCAGATACGCAGTATTTT.

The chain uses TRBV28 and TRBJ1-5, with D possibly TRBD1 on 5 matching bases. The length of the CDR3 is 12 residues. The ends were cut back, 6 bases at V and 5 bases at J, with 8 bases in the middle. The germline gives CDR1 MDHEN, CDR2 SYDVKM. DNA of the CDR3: TGTGCCAGCAGACAGGCCGATCAGCCCCAGCATTTT. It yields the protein CASRQADQPQHF. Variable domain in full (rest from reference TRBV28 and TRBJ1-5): DVKVTQSSRYLVKRTGEKVFLECVQDMDHENMFWYRQDPGLGLRLIYFSYDVKMKEKGDIPEGYSVSREKKERFSLILESASTNQTSMYLCASRQADQPQHFGDGTRLSIL.

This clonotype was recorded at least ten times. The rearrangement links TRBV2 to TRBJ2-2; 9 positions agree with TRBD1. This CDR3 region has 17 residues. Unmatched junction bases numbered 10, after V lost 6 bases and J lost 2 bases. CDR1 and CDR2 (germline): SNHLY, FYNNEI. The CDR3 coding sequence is TGTGCCAGCAGCCGGACAGGGGTATTTCCTAACACCGGGGAGCTGTTTTTT. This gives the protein CASSRTGVFPNTGELFF.

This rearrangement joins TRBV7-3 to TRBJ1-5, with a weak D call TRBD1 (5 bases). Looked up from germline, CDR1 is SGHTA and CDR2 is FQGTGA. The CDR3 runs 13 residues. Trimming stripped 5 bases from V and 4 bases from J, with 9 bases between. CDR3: CASSADRNQPQHF. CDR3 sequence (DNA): TGTGCCAGCAGCGCCGACAGAAATCAGCCCCAGCATTTT.

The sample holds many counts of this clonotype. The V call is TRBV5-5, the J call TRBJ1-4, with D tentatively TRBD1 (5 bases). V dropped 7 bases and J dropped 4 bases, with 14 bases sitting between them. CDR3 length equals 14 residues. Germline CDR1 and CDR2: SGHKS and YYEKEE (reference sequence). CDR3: CASRATQDNEKLFF. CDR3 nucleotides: TGTGCCAGCCGAGCTACACAGGATAATGAAAAACTGTTTTTT.

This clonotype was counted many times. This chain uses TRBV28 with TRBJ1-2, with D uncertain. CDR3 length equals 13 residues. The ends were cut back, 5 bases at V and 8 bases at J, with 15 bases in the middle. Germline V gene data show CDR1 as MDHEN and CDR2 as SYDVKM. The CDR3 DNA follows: TGTGCCAGCAGTCCATGGGCGGGTCGCGGCTACACCTTC. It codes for CASSPWAGRGYTF.

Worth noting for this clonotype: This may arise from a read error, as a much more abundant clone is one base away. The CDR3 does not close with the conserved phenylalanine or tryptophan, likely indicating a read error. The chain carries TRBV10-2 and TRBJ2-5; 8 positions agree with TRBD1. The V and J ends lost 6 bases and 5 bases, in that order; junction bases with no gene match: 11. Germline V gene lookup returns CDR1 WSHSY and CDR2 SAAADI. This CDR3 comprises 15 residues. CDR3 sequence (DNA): TGCGCCAGCAGCCCTCTGGACAGGGAGGAGGAGACCCAGTACTAC. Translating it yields CASSPLDREEETQYY.

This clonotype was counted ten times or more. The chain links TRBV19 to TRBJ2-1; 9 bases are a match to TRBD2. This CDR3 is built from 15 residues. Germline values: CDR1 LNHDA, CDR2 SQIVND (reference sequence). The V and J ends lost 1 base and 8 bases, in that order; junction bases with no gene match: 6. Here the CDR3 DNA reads TGTGCCAGTAGTATAGCAAGCGGGGGGTTGTATGAGCAGTTCTTC. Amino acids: CASSIASGGLYEQFF.

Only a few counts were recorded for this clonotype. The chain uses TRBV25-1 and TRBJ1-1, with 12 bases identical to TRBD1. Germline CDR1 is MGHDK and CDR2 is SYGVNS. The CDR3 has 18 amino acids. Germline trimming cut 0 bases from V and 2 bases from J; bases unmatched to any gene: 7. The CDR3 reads CASSEYPPGQGANTEAFF. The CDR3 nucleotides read TGTGCCAGCAGTGAATATCCCCCGGGACAGGGGGCAAACACTGAAGCTTTCTTT.

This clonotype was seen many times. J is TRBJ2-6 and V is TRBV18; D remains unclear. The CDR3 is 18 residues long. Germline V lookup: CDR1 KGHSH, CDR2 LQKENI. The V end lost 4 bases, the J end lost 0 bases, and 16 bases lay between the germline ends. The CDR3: CASSLLSPPTSGANVLTF. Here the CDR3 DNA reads TGTGCCAGCTCACTTCTCTCCCCCCCTACCTCTGGGGCCAACGTCCTGACTTTC.

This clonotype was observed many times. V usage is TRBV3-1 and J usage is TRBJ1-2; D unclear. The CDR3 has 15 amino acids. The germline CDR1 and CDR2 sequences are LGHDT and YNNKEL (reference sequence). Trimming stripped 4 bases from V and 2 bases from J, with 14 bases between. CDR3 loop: CASSRSLRKNYGYTF. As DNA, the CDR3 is TGTGCCAGCAGCCGAAGCTTGCGGAAAAACTATGGCTACACCTTC.

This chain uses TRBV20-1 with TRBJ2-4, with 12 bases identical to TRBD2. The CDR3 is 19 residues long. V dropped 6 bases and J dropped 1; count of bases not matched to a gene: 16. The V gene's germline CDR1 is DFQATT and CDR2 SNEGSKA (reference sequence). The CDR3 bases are TGCAGTGCCCCGCCTTGGACTAGCGGGAAGGAAAGTGCCAAAAACATTCAGTACTTC. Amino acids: CSAPPWTSGKESAKNIQYF.

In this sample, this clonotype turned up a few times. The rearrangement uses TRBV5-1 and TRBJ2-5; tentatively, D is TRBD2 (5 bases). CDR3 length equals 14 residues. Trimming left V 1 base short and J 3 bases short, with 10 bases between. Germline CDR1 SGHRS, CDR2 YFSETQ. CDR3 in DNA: TGCGCCAGCAGCTTGTCCGGGGTCAAAGAGACCCAGTACTTC. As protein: CASSLSGVKETQYF.

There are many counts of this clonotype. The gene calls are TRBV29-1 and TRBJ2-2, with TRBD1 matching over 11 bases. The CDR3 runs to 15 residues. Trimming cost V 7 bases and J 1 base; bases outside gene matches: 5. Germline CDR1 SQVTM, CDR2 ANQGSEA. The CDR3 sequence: CSAWTGGQNTGELFF. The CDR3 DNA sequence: TGCAGCGCCTGGACAGGGGGCCAGAACACCGGGGAGCTGTTTTTT.

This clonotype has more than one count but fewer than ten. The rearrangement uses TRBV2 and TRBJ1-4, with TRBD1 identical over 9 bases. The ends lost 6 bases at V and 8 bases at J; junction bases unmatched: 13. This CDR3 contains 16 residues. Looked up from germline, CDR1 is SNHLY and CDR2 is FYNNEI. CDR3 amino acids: CASREQRTGEEEKLFF. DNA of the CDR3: TGTGCCAGCAGAGAACAGAGGACAGGGGAGGAGGAAAAACTGTTTTTT.

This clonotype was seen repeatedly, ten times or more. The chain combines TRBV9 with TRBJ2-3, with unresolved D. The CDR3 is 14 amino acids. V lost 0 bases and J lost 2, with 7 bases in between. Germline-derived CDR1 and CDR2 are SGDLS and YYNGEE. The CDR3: CASSVAQLTDTQYF. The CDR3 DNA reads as TGTGCCAGCAGCGTAGCACAGCTCACAGATACGCAGTATTTT.

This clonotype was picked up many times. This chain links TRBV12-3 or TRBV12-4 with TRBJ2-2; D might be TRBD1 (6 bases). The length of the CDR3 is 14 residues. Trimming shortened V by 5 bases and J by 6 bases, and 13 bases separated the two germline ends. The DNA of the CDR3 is TGTGCCAGCAGTACTCAGGGGTTGGCCGGGGAGCTGTTTTTT. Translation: CASSTQGLAGELFF.

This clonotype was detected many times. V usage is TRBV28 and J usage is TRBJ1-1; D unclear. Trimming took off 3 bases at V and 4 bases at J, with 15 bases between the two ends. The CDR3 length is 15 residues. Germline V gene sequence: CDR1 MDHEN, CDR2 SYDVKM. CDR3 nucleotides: TGTGCCAGCAGTTTGATGGCGACTGGGAGCACTGAAGCTTTCTTT. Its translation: CASSLMATGSTEAFF.

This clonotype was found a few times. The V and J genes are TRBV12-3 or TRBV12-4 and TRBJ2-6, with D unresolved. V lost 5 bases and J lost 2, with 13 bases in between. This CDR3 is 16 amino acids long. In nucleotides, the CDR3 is TGTGCCAGCAGTCCCGAGTCATGGGCTGGGGCCAACGTCCTGACTTTC. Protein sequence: CASSPESWAGANVLTF.

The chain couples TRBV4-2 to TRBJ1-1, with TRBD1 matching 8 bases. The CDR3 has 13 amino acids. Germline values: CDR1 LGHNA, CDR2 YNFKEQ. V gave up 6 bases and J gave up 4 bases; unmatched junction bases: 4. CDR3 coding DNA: TGTGCCAGCAGACCCACAGGGGGCACTGAAGCTTTCTTT. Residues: CASRPTGGTEAFF.

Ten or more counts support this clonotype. CDR3 sequence (DNA): TGTGCCAGCAGCCCCCGACAGGGGAGGGAAGCCAAAAACATTCAGTACTTC. Encoded protein: CASSPRQGREAKNIQYF. The chain recombines TRBV6-2 or TRBV6-3 with TRBJ2-4; perhaps TRBD1 as D (8 bases). The CDR3 spans 17 residues. V shed 6 bases and J shed 0 bases, with 18 bases lying between them. The germline V gene encodes CDR1 MNHEY and CDR2 SVGEGT.

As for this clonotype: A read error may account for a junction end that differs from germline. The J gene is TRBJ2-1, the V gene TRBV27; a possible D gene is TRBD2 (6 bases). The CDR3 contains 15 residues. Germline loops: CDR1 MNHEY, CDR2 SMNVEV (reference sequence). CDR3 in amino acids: CASRHGDLTINEQLF. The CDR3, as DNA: TGTGCCAGCAGGCACGGGGACTTGACGATCAATGAGCAGCTCTTC.

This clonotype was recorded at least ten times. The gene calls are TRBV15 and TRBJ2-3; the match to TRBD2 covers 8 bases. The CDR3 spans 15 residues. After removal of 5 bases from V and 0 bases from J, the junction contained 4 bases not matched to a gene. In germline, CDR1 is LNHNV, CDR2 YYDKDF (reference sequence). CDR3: CATSPGGFSTDTQYF. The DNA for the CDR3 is TGTGCCACCAGCCCGGGGGGGTTCAGCACAGATACGCAGTATTTT.

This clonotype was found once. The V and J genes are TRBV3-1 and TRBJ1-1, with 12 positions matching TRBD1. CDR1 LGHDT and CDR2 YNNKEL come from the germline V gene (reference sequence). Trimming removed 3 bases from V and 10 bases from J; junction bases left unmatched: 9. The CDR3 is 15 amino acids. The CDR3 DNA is TGTGCCAGCAGCCAGGGGACAGGGGGCACCTCGAGAGCTTTCTTT. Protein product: CASSQGTGGTSRAFF.

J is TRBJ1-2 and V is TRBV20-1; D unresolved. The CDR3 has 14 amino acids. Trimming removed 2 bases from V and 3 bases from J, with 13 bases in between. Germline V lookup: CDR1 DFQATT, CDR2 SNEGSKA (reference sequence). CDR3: CSARPRGPDYGYTF. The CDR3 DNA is TGCAGTGCTAGACCTCGAGGGCCTGACTATGGCTACACCTTC.

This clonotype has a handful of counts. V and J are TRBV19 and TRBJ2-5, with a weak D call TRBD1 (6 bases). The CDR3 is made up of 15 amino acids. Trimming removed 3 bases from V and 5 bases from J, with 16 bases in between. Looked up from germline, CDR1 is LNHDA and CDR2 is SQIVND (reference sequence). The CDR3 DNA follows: TGTGCCAGTAGTATTACAGGGTCGCTTGGGGAGACCCAGTACTTC. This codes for CASSITGSLGETQYF.

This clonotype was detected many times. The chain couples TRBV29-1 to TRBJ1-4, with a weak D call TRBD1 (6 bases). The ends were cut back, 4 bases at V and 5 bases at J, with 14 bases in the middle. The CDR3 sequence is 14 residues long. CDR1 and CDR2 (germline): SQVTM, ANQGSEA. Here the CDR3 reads CSVALQGVNEKLFF. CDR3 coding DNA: TGCAGCGTTGCTTTACAGGGAGTAAATGAAAAACTGTTTTTT.

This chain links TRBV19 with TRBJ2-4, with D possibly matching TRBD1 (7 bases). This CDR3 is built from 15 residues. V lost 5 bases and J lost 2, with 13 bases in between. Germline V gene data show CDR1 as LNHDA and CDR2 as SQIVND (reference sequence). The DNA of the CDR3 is TGTGCCAGTAGTTCAGGGGGAGGAACCAAAAACATTCAGTACTTC. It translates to CASSSGGGTKNIQYF. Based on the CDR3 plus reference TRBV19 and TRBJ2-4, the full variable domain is DGGITQSPKYLFRKEGQNVTLSCEQNLNHDAMYWYRQDPGQGLRLIYYSQIVNDFQKGDIAEGYSVSREKKESFPLTVTSAQKNPTAFYLCASSSGGGTKNIQYFGAGTRLSVL.

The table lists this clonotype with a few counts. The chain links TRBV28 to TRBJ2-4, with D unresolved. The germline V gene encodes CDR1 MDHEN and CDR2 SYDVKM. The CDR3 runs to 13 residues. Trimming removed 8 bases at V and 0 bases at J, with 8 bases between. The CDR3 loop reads CASFDGAKNIQYF. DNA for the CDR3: TGTGCCAGCTTTGACGGAGCCAAAAACATTCAGTACTTC.

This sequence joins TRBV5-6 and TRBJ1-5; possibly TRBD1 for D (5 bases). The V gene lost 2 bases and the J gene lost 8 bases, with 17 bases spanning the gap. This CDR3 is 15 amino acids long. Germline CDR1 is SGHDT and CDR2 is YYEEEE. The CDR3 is CASSFSLRGREPQHF. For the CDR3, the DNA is TGTGCCAGCAGCTTTTCCCTCCGGGGGAGAGAGCCCCAGCATTTT.

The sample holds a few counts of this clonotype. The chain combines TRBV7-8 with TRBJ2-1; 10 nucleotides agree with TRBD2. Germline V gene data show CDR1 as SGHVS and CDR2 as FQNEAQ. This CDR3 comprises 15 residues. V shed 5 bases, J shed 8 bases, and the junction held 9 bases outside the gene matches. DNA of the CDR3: TGTGCCAGCAGCCTAGGGACTAGCGAGGTCCATGAGCAGTTCTTC. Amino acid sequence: CASSLGTSEVHEQFF.

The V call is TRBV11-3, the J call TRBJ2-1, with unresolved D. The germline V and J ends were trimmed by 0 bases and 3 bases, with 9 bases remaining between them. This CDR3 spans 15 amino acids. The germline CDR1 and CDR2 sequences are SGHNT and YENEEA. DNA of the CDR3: TGTGCCAGCAGCTTAGATCCGGACGTCTACAATGAGCAGTTCTTC. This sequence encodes CASSLDPDVYNEQFF.